This TCR beta chain was observed in a study of beta chain features in type 1 diabetes. This clone was detected only a few times. The study reverse transcribed the entire isolated RNA, so it sequenced expressed TCRB transcripts. Generated by immunoSEQ multiplex PCR, the TCRdb table keeps only in-frame clones and is missing some. Of 350,000 to 400,000 clones detected, approximately 16% appear once; the ten largest clones hold more than 0.015%. Germline-derived CDR1 and CDR2 are SGHRS and YFSETQ. V was pared by 4 bases and J by 6 bases, with 5 bases of the junction left unmatched. This CDR3 is 14 amino acids long.

The specimen sequenced was naive CD4+ T cells from blood. The chain is built from TRBV5-1 and TRBJ2-2; TRBD1 aligns across 8 bases. This receptor was identified in a woman younger than 30 in good health. As DNA, the CDR3 is TGCGCCAGCAGCAAGGACAGGGTTGCCGGGGAGCTGTTTTTT. Its translation: CASSKDRVAGELFF.